This paragraph reports one T cell receptor (beta chain). This sample stems from a study of T cells after yellow fever vaccination. Study summary: Fractions low in cell number were prepared with SMART-Seq v4 Ultra Low Input.

TCRdb called the 5' RACE reads again in MiXCR, with one record for every CDR3 protein. This sample has just over 250,000 distinct CDR3 sequences; about 5% occur once, and the top ten carry approximately 3.5%. This CDR3 comprises 15 residues. Germline loops: CDR1 DFQATT, CDR2 SNEGSKA (reference sequence). Unmatched junction bases numbered 6, after V lost 4 bases and J lost 1 base. Specimen: CD4+ T cells sorted from PBMCs, collected on the day of the yellow fever booster vaccination. The TCR was taken from a man in his late teens or twenties who received the YFV17D yellow fever vaccine. The chain joins TRBV20-1 to TRBJ2-7, with TRBD2 matching 11 bases. CDR3 coding DNA: TGCAGTGCTATCCGACTAGCGGGGAGTTCCTACGAGCAGTACTTC. Residues: CSAIRLAGSSYEQYF.